This T cell receptor (beta chain) is drawn from a study of T cell responses to AZD1222 COVID-19 vaccine. Overall study findings and caveats: With dominance at 160-218 and 743-854, vaccine-associated CD4 TCRs spanned spike. It should be noted that donors were predominantly white British and more often female, and clonal diversity was possibly underestimated. Recipients of two AZD1222 doses showed rising Spike-specific TCR breadth and depth. Baseline serostatus was positive in only a handful of AZD1222 recipients.

V gave up 6 bases and J gave up 0 bases, with 12 bases separating them. CDR1 and CDR2 (germline): SNHLY, FYNNEI. CDR3 length: 14 residues. A remark on this clone: Antigen specificity is unknown.

Libraries were prepared by immunoSEQ multiplex PCR; TCRdb keeps only in-frame clonotypes and omits some of them. The table lists around 150,000 clones, 90% to 95% of them singletons, with 1.5% to 2% in the top ten. This specimen consisted of peripheral blood, obtained on day 0 of AZD1222 vaccination. The TCR sequence derives from an adult in good health. This rearrangement joins TRBV2 to TRBJ2-7; no definite D call. CDR3 sequence: CASRPGRSSYEQYF. The CDR3, as DNA: TGTGCCAGCAGACCCGGTAGGAGCTCCTACGAGCAGTACTTC.